The entry below gives a single T cell receptor (beta chain) sequence along with its context. How the authors handled the data: Filtering differed because ImmunoSEQ produced junction-only sequences that carried no quality scores. Here immunoSEQ multiplex PCR was the method, and the copy in TCRdb shows in-frame clones only, minus some. That table furnishes V, J and clone size, whereas the DNA furnished D and trimming. The repertoire includes around 1.5 million clones, 98% of them detected once, and approximately 0.44% sits in the top ten. This sample is part of a study of shared clonotypes between healthy human individuals. At the level of the study: The cohort comprised a couple of women and a few men. Their ages spanned 18 to 49 years.

The CDR3 covers 14 residues. V dropped 5 bases and J dropped 6; count of bases not matched to a gene: 11. The germline V gene encodes CDR1 SGDLS and CDR2 YYNGEE. V usage is TRBV9 and J usage is TRBJ2-7, with 7 bases matching TRBD2. Sequences were obtained from naive CD4+ T cells sorted from blood. The subset here: CD45RA+ positively selected. The sequence was obtained from a man aged 25-40 years in good health. CDR3 bases: TGTGCCAGCAGTGACACTAGCGATTTTGGCGAGCAGTACTTC. Encoded protein: CASSDTSDFGEQYF.